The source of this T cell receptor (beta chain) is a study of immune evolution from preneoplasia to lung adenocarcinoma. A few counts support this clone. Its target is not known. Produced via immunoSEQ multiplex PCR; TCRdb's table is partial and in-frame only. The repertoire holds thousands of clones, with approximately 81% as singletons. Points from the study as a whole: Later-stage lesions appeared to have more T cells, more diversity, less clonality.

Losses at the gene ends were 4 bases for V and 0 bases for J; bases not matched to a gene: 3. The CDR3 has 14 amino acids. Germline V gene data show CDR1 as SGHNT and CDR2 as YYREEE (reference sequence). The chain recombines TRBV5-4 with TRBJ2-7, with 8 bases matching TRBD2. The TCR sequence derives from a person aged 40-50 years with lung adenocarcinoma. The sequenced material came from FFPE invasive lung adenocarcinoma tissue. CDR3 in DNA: TGTGCCAGCAGCCGAGCGGGAGACTCCTACGAGCAGTACTTC. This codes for CASSRAGDSYEQYF. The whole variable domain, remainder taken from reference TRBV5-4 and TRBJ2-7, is ETGVTQSPTHLIKTRGQQVTLRCSSQSGHNTVSWYQQALGQGPQFIFQYYREEENGRGNFPPRFSGLQFPNYSSELNVNALELDDSALYLCASSRAGDSYEQYFGPGTRLTVT.